This T cell receptor (beta chain) was recovered during a study of shared clonotypes between healthy human individuals. General observations from the study: The small donor group covered limited genetic and exposure diversity.

With regard to this clone: Its specificity is unknown.

Healthy HIV-negative adults without recent acute infections or vaccinations served as donors. This CDR3 is built from 16 residues. Ten immunoSEQ deep assay plates held the unsorted PBMC DNA. Here immunoSEQ multiplex PCR was the method, and the copy in TCRdb shows in-frame clones only, minus some. Of some 490,000 clones in the sample, 81% were seen once. V gene TRBV21-1 combines with J gene TRBJ2-4; the table's TRBD1 call for D was not verified on the DNA. TRBV21-1 is designated a pseudogene. Sequenced material: PBMCs. The source is a middle-aged woman in good health. Some clones in this sample may be carry-over from other donors' samples. The CDR3 reads CASSLADTIAKNIQYF. The CDR3 nucleotides read TGTGCCAGCAGCCTGGCGGACACAATAGCCAAAAACATTCAGTACTTC.